This section outlines one TCR beta chain sequence together with its context. The junction does not match germline at one end; this may be a read error. There are 15 residues in the CDR3. Germline CDR1 and CDR2: SGHAT and FQDESV (reference sequence). The sample originates from a study of tumor-infiltrating lymphocytes in primary liver carcinoma. Joint extraction of RNA and DNA used roughly 19-33 mg of bulk tissue that was unsorted. Making TCR beta cDNA involved around 500 ng total RNA and a constant-region primer. What produced the TCR beta libraries was three nested multiplex PCR rounds using slightly modified ARM-PCR. PCR rounds one and two used TRBV1-TRBV30 forward primers with a C-beta reverse primer for about 11 cycles each. Via MiXCR, TCRdb re-called the multiplex PCR reads, giving one row per CDR3 protein. This sample has over 40,000 distinct CDR3 sequences; around 77% occur once, and the top ten carry less than 25%.

The TCR was taken from a man aged 35-49 years with primary liver carcinoma and hepatitis B virus infection. The rearrangement joins TRBV11-1 to TRBJ2-7; D perhaps matches TRBD2 (5 bases). Sequencing was carried out using liver tumor tissue from sampling region 5. Subset: tumor region T5, tumor centre. This CDR3 is CASSSTGSREYEQYF. Written as DNA, the CDR3 is TGTGCCAGTAGCTCAACGGGATCGAGAGAATACGAGCAGTACTTC.